The 28 T cell receptor beta chains given below trace back to one sample, sequenced in a study of blood T cell repertoires in COVID-19. The method was immunoSEQ multiplex PCR; TCRdb's version includes in-frame clones alone and lacks a portion of them. The profile covers 200,000 to 300,000 clones, with approximately 86% appearing a single time and approximately 7.6% taken by the ten largest. Material for sequencing was peripheral blood. The receptors were gathered from a man in his sixties who had recovered from COVID-19.

J is TRBJ1-1 and V is TRBV12-3 or TRBV12-4; TRBD1 might be the D (6 bases). Trimming removed 7 bases from V and 12 bases from J, with 18 bases in between. The CDR3 is 12 amino acids. CDR3 DNA sequence: TGTGCCAGCACCCCACAGGGCAGGAGTCCTTTCTTT. Translated: CASTPQGRSPFF.

This sequence joins TRBV27 and TRBJ1-1; D possibly corresponds to TRBD1 (5 bases). The CDR3 spans 14 residues. Germline-derived CDR1 and CDR2 are MNHEY and SMNVEV (reference sequence). V dropped 6 bases and J dropped 6 bases, with 17 bases sitting between them. CDR3: CASRNDRFVAEAFF. CDR3 nucleotides: TGTGCCAGCAGAAACGACAGATTTGTCGCTGAAGCTTTCTTT.

The chain carries TRBV9 and TRBJ2-3, with 9 nucleotides matching TRBD2. V gave up 0 bases and J gave up 1 base; unmatched junction bases: 3. From germline, CDR1 is SGDLS and CDR2 YYNGEE. This CDR3 comprises 16 residues. The CDR3 protein is CASSVEGGGGTDTQYF. Here the CDR3 DNA reads TGTGCCAGCAGCGTAGAGGGCGGGGGGGGCACAGATACGCAGTATTTT.

The chain combines TRBV9 with TRBJ1-4; perhaps TRBD1 as D (5 bases). Trimming shortened V by 4 bases and J by 7 bases, and 11 bases separated the two germline ends. The CDR3 is 13 residues long. CDR1 and CDR2 from the germline V gene are SGDLS and YYNGEE. This CDR3 reads CASSKQDREKLFF. The CDR3 DNA sequence: TGTGCCAGCAGCAAACAGGACCGTGAAAAACTGTTTTTT. Combining the CDR3 with reference TRBV9 and TRBJ1-4 gives the whole variable domain DSGVTQTPKHLITATGQRVTLRCSPRSGDLSVYWYQQSLDQGLQFLIQYYNGEERAKGNILERFSAQQFPDLHSELNLSSLELGDSALYFCASSKQDREKLFFGSGTQLSVL.

This chain connects TRBV2 to TRBJ1-5, with 7 positions matching TRBD1. V shed 8 bases, J shed 3 bases, and the junction held 4 bases outside the gene matches. CDR1 and CDR2 from the germline V gene are SNHLY and FYNNEI. CDR3 length equals 13 residues. For the CDR3, the DNA is TGTGCCAGCTCGACAGGGCCCAATCAGCCCCAGCATTTT. This gives the protein CASSTGPNQPQHF.

The chain has TRBV18 and TRBJ1-3; 9 bases are shared with TRBD1. Trimming took 2 bases from V and 4 from J; bases not matched to a gene: 15. This CDR3 comprises 19 residues. Germline V gene lookup returns CDR1 KGHSH and CDR2 LQKENI. The CDR3 DNA sequence: TGTGCCAGCTCACCAACTCTTCAGGGACAGGGAGGAGGAGGAAACACCATATATTTT. It encodes CASSPTLQGQGGGGNTIYF.

This clone was picked up one time. The chain joins TRBV2 to TRBJ2-5, with D possibly matching TRBD1 (6 bases). Germline V gene lookup returns CDR1 SNHLY and CDR2 FYNNEI. The V and J ends lost 7 bases and 2 bases respectively, with 20 bases between them. This CDR3 spans 16 amino acids. The CDR3 loop is CASKALPGQIQETQYF. The CDR3 region has the DNA TGTGCCAGCAAGGCCCTCCCCGGACAGATTCAAGAGACCCAGTACTTC.

The chain combines TRBV30 with TRBJ1-6, with D possibly being TRBD1 (5 bases). The CDR3 has 14 amino acids. V was shortened by 2 bases and J by 9 bases, with 14 bases between the two germline ends. CDR1 GTSNPN and CDR2 SVGIG come from the germline V gene (reference sequence). CDR3 sequence: CAWSRGEERSPLHF. The CDR3 DNA reads as TGTGCCTGGAGTCGGGGGGAGGAACGTTCACCCCTCCACTTT.

This clone was detected once. Other DNA sequences from this sample encode an identical CDR3 as well. The chain has TRBV6-5 and TRBJ1-5; D call uncertain. Trimming took off 6 bases at V and 4 bases at J, with 10 bases between the two ends. The CDR3 runs to 13 residues. CDR1 and CDR2 (germline): MNHEY, SVGAGI. CDR3 protein: CASSRGPNQPQHF. The CDR3 DNA reads TGTGCCAGCAGCAGAGGTCCTAATCAGCCCCAGCATTTT.

The chain employs TRBV18 and TRBJ2-1, with 12 bases that match TRBD2. Looked up from germline, CDR1 is KGHSH and CDR2 is LQKENI. V was clipped by 1 base and J by 8 bases; unmatched bases: 18. There are 20 residues in the CDR3. The CDR3 is CASSPLFRGATSGGSHEQFF. The DNA for the CDR3 is TGTGCCAGCTCACCACTTTTTCGAGGGGCGACTAGCGGGGGATCTCATGAGCAGTTCTTC.

This chain connects TRBV19 to TRBJ1-1, with 8 bases identical to TRBD1. The junction had 10 bases not matched to a gene; V was cut back by 1 base and J by 6 bases. The CDR3 has 16 residues. From germline, CDR1 is LNHDA and CDR2 SQIVND (reference sequence). Here the CDR3 DNA reads TGTGCCAGTAGTATAGCAGGGCAGGGGGCGTTCGCTGAAGCTTTCTTT. Its translation: CASSIAGQGAFAEAFF. The whole variable domain, remainder taken from reference TRBV19 and TRBJ1-1, is DGGITQSPKYLFRKEGQNVTLSCEQNLNHDAMYWYRQDPGQGLRLIYYSQIVNDFQKGDIAEGYSVSREKKESFPLTVTSAQKNPTAFYLCASSIAGQGAFAEAFFGQGTRLTVV.

V and J are TRBV18 and TRBJ2-7; TRBD1 aligns across 10 bases. V lost 6 bases to trimming and J lost 4 bases; unmatched junction nucleotides: 9. The CDR3 consists of 15 residues. CDR1 is KGHSH and CDR2 is LQKENI in the germline V gene. CDR3 bases: TGTGCCAGCTCGAGGGACAGGGGTGCTCGGTACGAGCAGTACTTC. Encoded protein: CASSRDRGARYEQYF.

The gene calls are TRBV18 and TRBJ1-1; D perhaps matches TRBD1 (5 bases). The CDR3 is 15 residues long. The V end was cut by 3 bases, the J end by 3 bases, with 14 bases between. Germline loops: CDR1 KGHSH, CDR2 LQKENI. The CDR3 sequence: CASSPTQTDHTEAFF. In DNA form, the CDR3 reads TGTGCCAGCTCACCTACCCAGACAGACCACACTGAAGCTTTCTTT.

This chain joins TRBV10-3 and TRBJ1-5; 10 bases match TRBD1. CDR1 ENHRY and CDR2 SYGVKD come from the germline V gene. The junction had 7 bases not matched to a gene; V was cut back by 2 bases and J by 0 bases. This CDR3 spans 18 amino acids. The CDR3 sequence: CAISEGQGGPYSNQPQHF. The CDR3 nucleotides read TGTGCCATCAGTGAGGGACAGGGGGGCCCTTATAGCAATCAGCCCCAGCATTTT.

This chain uses TRBV9 with TRBJ2-1, with D possibly being TRBD2 (7 bases). This CDR3 region has 13 residues. The V gene lost 4 bases and the J gene lost 8 bases, with 13 bases spanning the gap. Germline values: CDR1 SGDLS, CDR2 YYNGEE. Here the CDR3 reads CASSFTGRDEQFF. In nucleotides, the CDR3 is TGTGCCAGCAGCTTCACAGGGAGGGATGAGCAGTTCTTC.

The genes are TRBV20-1 and TRBJ2-1; D uncertain. The CDR3 has 11 residues. From germline, CDR1 is DFQATT and CDR2 SNEGSKA (reference sequence). The germline V and J ends were trimmed by 0 bases and 9 bases, with 6 bases remaining between them. The CDR3 DNA reads TGCAGTGCTAGAGAAAATCTTGAGCAGTTCTTC. It is translated as CSARENLEQFF.

The V and J genes are TRBV11-2 and TRBJ2-7; 8 nucleotides align to TRBD1. The CDR3 totals 15 residues. Per germline, CDR1 SGHAT and CDR2 FQNNGV. V was clipped by 5 bases and J by 0 bases; unmatched bases: 6. CDR3 amino acids: CASSRGQGSSYEQYV. The CDR3 DNA is TGTGCCAGCAGCCGAGGACAGGGTAGCTCCTACGAGCAGTACGTC.

This clone has a single count. V is TRBV7-2 and J is TRBJ2-7; 8 bases are a match to TRBD1. V lost 5 bases, J lost 3 bases, and 6 bases stayed unmatched. CDR1 is SGHTA, CDR2 FQGNSA, per germline. CDR3 size: 14 residues. The CDR3 loop reads CASSLYGQGYEQYF. DNA for the CDR3: TGTGCCAGCAGCCTATACGGACAGGGCTACGAGCAGTACTTC.

The chain joins TRBV4-1 to TRBJ1-1; possibly TRBD1 for D (6 bases). The germline V gene encodes CDR1 MGHRA and CDR2 YSYEKL. The CDR3 contains 16 residues. With 3 bases removed from V and 3 bases from J, the gap between germline ends came to 17 bases. CDR3 sequence reads: CASSHQGWGWDTEAFF. Here the CDR3 DNA reads TGCGCCAGCAGCCACCAGGGGTGGGGTTGGGACACTGAAGCTTTCTTT.

This clone appeared a few times. This chain links TRBV7-9 with TRBJ1-6, with D possibly being TRBD1 (6 bases). Trimming shortened V by 6 bases and J by 10 bases, and 13 bases separated the two germline ends. CDR1 and CDR2 from the germline V gene are SEHNR and FQNEAQ (reference sequence). CDR3 size: 13 residues. For the CDR3, the DNA is TGTGCCAGCAGACCCCGGGACAACTCACCCCTCCACTTT. Protein product: CASRPRDNSPLHF.

The V gene is TRBV7-9, the J gene TRBJ1-5; D unresolved. There are 16 residues in the CDR3. Trimming left V 1 base short and J 1 base short, with 11 bases between. In germline, CDR1 is SEHNR, CDR2 FQNEAQ (reference sequence). CDR3 amino acids: CASSLDGGKSNQPQHF. The CDR3 DNA follows: TGTGCCAGCAGCTTAGACGGAGGGAAAAGCAATCAGCCCCAGCATTTT.

The rearrangement joins TRBV15 to TRBJ2-3; 7 bases match TRBD1. The CDR3 runs 16 residues. The V segment lost 3 bases and the J segment 5 bases; nucleotides outside the gene matches: 11. Germline V CDR1 and CDR2: LNHNV, YYDKDF (reference sequence). The DNA for the CDR3 is TGTGCCACCAGCAGTGGACAGGACGGGATCTTAGATACGCAGTATTTT. Translated: CATSSGQDGILDTQYF.

The J gene is TRBJ2-3, the V gene TRBV19; D is perhaps TRBD1 (6 bases). CDR3 length equals 13 residues. V lost 9 bases, J lost 0 bases, and 10 bases lay in between. The germline gives CDR1 LNHDA, CDR2 SQIVND (reference sequence). For the CDR3, the DNA is TGTGCCAGCGGACAGACTAGCACAGATACGCAGTATTTT. Translated: CASGQTSTDTQYF.

This chain connects TRBV14 to TRBJ1-3; TRBD1 is a possible D gene (5 bases). The CDR3 is 14 residues long. Germline CDR1 and CDR2: SGHDN and FVKESK. Trimming took 3 bases from V and 7 from J, leaving 13 bases between them. This CDR3 is CASSHPSKGNTIYF. The CDR3 region has the DNA TGTGCCAGCAGCCACCCGTCTAAGGGGAACACCATATATTTT.

J is TRBJ2-2 and V is TRBV10-3, with 8 bases identical to TRBD2. Unmatched junction bases numbered 2, after V lost 5 bases and J lost 0 bases. Germline CDR1 and CDR2: ENHRY and SYGVKD. The CDR3 is 15 amino acids. The CDR3 nucleotides read TGTGCCATCAGTCTAGCGGGCTCGAACACCGGGGAGCTGTTTTTT. Amino acid sequence: CAISLAGSNTGELFF.

This clone was detected once. This chain uses TRBV18 with TRBJ2-3; D gene uncertain. Germline CDR1 and CDR2: KGHSH and LQKENI. V was trimmed by 2 bases and J by 5 bases, leaving 8 bases between them. The CDR3 extends over 13 amino acids. CDR3 sequence reads: CASSPRLGDTQYF. The DNA for the CDR3 is TGTGCCAGCTCACCAAGACTCGGAGATACGCAGTATTTT.

Only one count was recorded for this clone. V is TRBV7-6 and J is TRBJ2-2, with D possibly matching TRBD2 (6 bases). V lost 1 base and J 3 bases, leaving 12 bases between the germline ends. This CDR3 is 16 amino acids long. Germline V gene sequence: CDR1 SGHVS, CDR2 FNYEAQ. The CDR3 DNA reads TGTGCCAGCAGCTTAGATCCCTCGGGAGACACCGGGGAGCTGTTTTTT. Residues: CASSLDPSGDTGELFF.

This sequence joins TRBV7-9 and TRBJ1-4; maybe TRBD1 (5 bases). The CDR3 covers 14 residues. Germline assignment: CDR1 SEHNR and CDR2 FQNEAQ (reference sequence). Trimming removed 1 base from V and 8 bases from J, with 11 bases in between. CDR3 sequence (DNA): TGTGCCAGCAGCTTAGTTTCAGGGATGGAAAAACTGTTTTTT. This encodes CASSLVSGMEKLFF.